These 17 T cell receptor beta chains came from one sample sequenced in a study of blood T cells in healthy people across ages. Through a sample-barcoded 5' primer and a J-beta primer mix, a second PCR was run for roughly 7 to 11 cycles. MiXCR, applied by TCRdb to the 5' RACE reads, yields one record per CDR3 protein. The profile shows 710,000 or so distinct CDR3 sequences, about 34% of them singletons. Specimen: blood. Receptors were obtained from a woman aged 80 or older in good health.

This clonotype showed up many times. The chain joins TRBV6-1 to TRBJ2-1; D possibly uses TRBD1 or TRBD2 (7 bases each). Trimming left V 3 bases short and J 4 bases short, with 25 bases between. CDR1 is MNHNS and CDR2 is SASEGT in the germline V gene. The CDR3 has 19 residues. The CDR3 reads CASSEEAGRGGTLYNEQFF. DNA for the CDR3: TGTGCCAGCAGTGAGGAGGCGGGCAGGGGGGGAACCTTATACAATGAGCAGTTCTTC.

In regard to this clonotype: One end of the junction is discordant with germline, which a read error may explain. The J gene is TRBJ2-1, the V gene TRBV6-2 or TRBV6-3; possible D gene TRBD2, 5 bases. The CDR3 contains 13 residues. Germline V CDR1 and CDR2: MNHEY, SVGEGT. CDR3 loop: CATSEGRYNEQFF. The CDR3 bases are TGTGCCACCAGTGAGGGCAGATACAATGAGCAGTTCTTC.

A few counts support this clonotype. A much larger clone lies a single base off, so this may be a read error. V is TRBV27 and J is TRBJ2-7, with 11 nucleotides matching TRBD2. J lost 7 bases, V lost 6 bases, and 11 bases had no gene match. Germline CDR1 MNHEY, CDR2 SMNVEV (reference sequence). This CDR3 spans 15 amino acids. In DNA, the CDR3 is TGTGCCAGCAGCCTACTAGCGGGGGTTCCCAATGAGCAGTACTTC. This translates into CASSLLAGVPNEQYF.

This clonotype was detected many times. This chain links TRBV20-1 with TRBJ1-2; D gene unclear. With 3 bases removed from V and 5 bases from J, the gap between germline ends came to 10 bases. The CDR3 consists of 12 residues. Germline V lookup: CDR1 DFQATT, CDR2 SNEGSKA (reference sequence). CDR3 amino acids: CSARPDWYGYTF. The CDR3 coding sequence is TGCAGTGCTAGGCCAGATTGGTATGGCTACACCTTC.

This clonotype has at least ten counts. V is TRBV5-1 and J is TRBJ2-3; D may be TRBD1 (6 bases). The CDR3 spans 16 residues. Germline V CDR1 and CDR2: SGHRS, YFSETQ. The V end lost 0 bases, the J end lost 2 bases, and 13 bases lay between the germline ends. Here the CDR3 DNA reads TGCGCCAGCAGCTTGGTACAGGGCATACCCACAGATACGCAGTATTTT. Translating gives CASSLVQGIPTDTQYF.

V gene TRBV11-2 combines with J gene TRBJ2-5; D might be TRBD1 (5 bases). The V gene lost 1 base and the J gene lost 2 bases, with 11 bases spanning the gap. This CDR3 has 15 residues. The germline gives CDR1 SGHAT, CDR2 FQNNGV. CDR3 in DNA: TGTGCCAGCAGCTTAGTCCCAGGGCTGCAAGAGACCCAGTACTTC. Amino acid sequence: CASSLVPGLQETQYF. Full variable domain (missing parts from reference TRBV11-2 and TRBJ2-5): EAGVAQSPRYKIIEKRQSVAFWCNPISGHATLYWYQQILGQGPKLLIQFQNNGVVDDSQLPKDRFSAERLKGVDSTLKIQPAKLEDSAVYLCASSLVPGLQETQYFGPGTRLLVL.

This clonotype showed up many times. This rearrangement joins TRBV12-3 or TRBV12-4 to TRBJ2-5; tentative D call: TRBD1 (8 bases). The CDR3 is 16 residues long. Trimming took 5 bases from V and 5 from J, leaving 21 bases between them. The CDR3 sequence is CASSMRRQGRAETQYF. The CDR3 DNA is TGTGCCAGCAGTATGAGGAGACAGGGGAGGGCGGAGACCCAGTACTTC.

In this sample, this clonotype turned up a few times. The chain joins TRBV18 to TRBJ1-1, with D possibly matching TRBD1 (5 bases). V was pared by 0 bases and J by 4 bases, with 12 bases between. The germline gives CDR1 KGHSH, CDR2 LQKENI. CDR3 size: 15 residues. The CDR3 DNA is TGTGCCAGCTCACCACCTAGGAAGGGGAGCACTGAAGCTTTCTTT. Translation gives CASSPPRKGSTEAFF. Using reference TRBV18 and TRBJ1-1 for the parts outside the CDR3, the full variable domain is NAGVMQNPRHLVRRRGQEARLRCSPMKGHSHVYWYRQLPEEGLKFMVYLQKENIIDESGMPKERFSAEFPKEGPSILRIQQVVRGDSAAYFCASSPPRKGSTEAFFGQGTRLTVV.

This clonotype showed up many times. The chain joins TRBV2 to TRBJ2-6; possible D gene TRBD1, 6 bases. V was shortened by 3 bases and J by 0 bases, with 6 bases between the two germline ends. Germline V gene sequence: CDR1 SNHLY, CDR2 FYNNEI. This CDR3 contains 15 residues. The CDR3 here is CASSDRGSGANVLTF. CDR3 in DNA: TGTGCCAGCAGTGACAGGGGCTCTGGGGCCAACGTCCTGACTTTC.

The V gene is TRBV5-5, the J gene TRBJ1-1, with D unresolved. The germline gives CDR1 SGHKS, CDR2 YYEKEE (reference sequence). V was pared by 4 bases and J by 4 bases, with 23 bases between. The CDR3 sequence is 17 residues long. The CDR3 bases are TGTGCCAGCAGCCAGGTCGCGGCCGCAATTTTAGTCACTGAAGCTTTCTTT. This sequence encodes CASSQVAAAILVTEAFF.

There are many counts of this clonotype. The chain is built from TRBV4-3 and TRBJ2-6, with D possibly TRBD1 on 5 matching bases. This CDR3 is 15 amino acids long. The germline V gene has CDR1 LGHNA and CDR2 YSLEER. V shed 1 base and J shed 7 bases, with 11 bases lying between them. The CDR3 DNA reads as TGCGCCAGCAGCCAAGTCCAGGGTGGCGCCAACGTCCTGACTTTC. This encodes CASSQVQGGANVLTF.

At least ten counts were recorded for this clonotype. The V and J genes are TRBV7-9 and TRBJ1-5, with 9 bases lining up with TRBD1. Germline assignment: CDR1 SEHNR and CDR2 FQNEAQ (reference sequence). V was pared by 5 bases and J by 2 bases, with 4 bases of the junction left unmatched. This CDR3 is 15 amino acids long. CDR3 sequence: CASSGTGFGNQPQHF. The DNA of the CDR3 is TGTGCCAGCAGCGGGACAGGGTTCGGCAATCAGCCCCAGCATTTT.

Ten or more counts support this clonotype. The rearrangement links TRBV4-1 to TRBJ2-5, with TRBD1 identical over 8 bases. Germline assignment: CDR1 MGHRA and CDR2 YSYEKL. The V segment lost 1 base and the J segment 4 bases; nucleotides outside the gene matches: 5. The CDR3 consists of 15 residues. For the CDR3, the DNA is TGCGCCAGCAGCCAAGGAAGGACAGGGCGAGAGACCCAGTACTTC. Residues: CASSQGRTGRETQYF.

V and J are TRBV6-1 and TRBJ1-2; 7 positions agree with TRBD1. This CDR3 has 13 amino acids. CDR1 is MNHNS and CDR2 is SASEGT in the germline V gene. J lost 2 bases, V lost 10 bases, and 7 bases had no gene match. The DNA of the CDR3 is TGTGCCACCAGGGGGGGGGCGAACTATGGCTACACCTTC. The encoded protein is CATRGGANYGYTF.

This sequence joins TRBV20-1 and TRBJ2-1; 10 positions match TRBD2. The germline V gene encodes CDR1 DFQATT and CDR2 SNEGSKA (reference sequence). V dropped 5 bases and J dropped 6; count of bases not matched to a gene: 4. The CDR3 is made up of 13 amino acids. CDR3 protein: CSAFRTSGNEQFF. The CDR3 DNA is TGCAGTGCTTTTAGGACTAGCGGCAATGAGCAGTTCTTC.

Remarks on this clonotype: A much larger clone lies one base from this, so it may be a read error. The chain has TRBV7-8 and TRBJ2-5; the match to TRBD1 covers 7 bases. Germline loops: CDR1 SGHVS, CDR2 FQNEAQ. The CDR3 is made up of 14 amino acids. The CDR3 nucleotides are TGTACCAGCAGCTTAGAACAGGGGACGAAGACCCAGTACTTC. Its protein is CTSSLEQGTKTQYF. Supplemented by reference TRBV7-8 and TRBJ2-5, the full variable domain reads GAGVSQSPRYKVAKRGQDVALRCDPISGHVSLFWYQQALGQGPEFLTYFQNEAQLDKSGLPSDRFFAERPEGSVSTLKIQRTQQEDSAVYLCTSSLEQGTKTQYFGPGTRLLVL.

This clonotype was seen at least ten times. The rearrangement joins TRBV6-5 to TRBJ2-7, with TRBD1 matching over 7 bases. The CDR3 extends over 18 amino acids. The V gene's germline CDR1 is MNHEY and CDR2 SVGAGI. V dropped 5 bases and J dropped 1; count of bases not matched to a gene: 17. CDR3 DNA: TGTGCCAGCAGTAGATTCTACCAGCGGACAGGACCGTCCTACGAGCAGTACTTC. This gives the protein CASSRFYQRTGPSYEQYF.